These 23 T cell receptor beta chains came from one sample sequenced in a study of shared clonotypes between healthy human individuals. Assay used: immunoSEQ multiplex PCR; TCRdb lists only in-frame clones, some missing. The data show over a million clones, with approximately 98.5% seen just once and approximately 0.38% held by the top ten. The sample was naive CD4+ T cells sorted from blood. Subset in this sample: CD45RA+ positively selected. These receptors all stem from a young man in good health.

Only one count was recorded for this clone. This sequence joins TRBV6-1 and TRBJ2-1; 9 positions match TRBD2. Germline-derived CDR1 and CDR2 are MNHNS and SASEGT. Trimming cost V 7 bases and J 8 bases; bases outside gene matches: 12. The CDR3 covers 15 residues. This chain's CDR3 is CASTSLAGIKDEQFF. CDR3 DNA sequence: TGTGCCAGCACTTCGCTAGCGGGAATTAAGGATGAGCAGTTCTTC.

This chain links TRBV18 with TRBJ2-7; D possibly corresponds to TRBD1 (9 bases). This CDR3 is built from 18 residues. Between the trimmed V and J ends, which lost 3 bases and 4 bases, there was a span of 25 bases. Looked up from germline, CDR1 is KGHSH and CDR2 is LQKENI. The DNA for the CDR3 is TGTGCCAGCTCACCTGTTATTAGCGGGACAGGGTCGGGGTACGAGCAGTACTTC. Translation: CASSPVISGTGSGYEQYF. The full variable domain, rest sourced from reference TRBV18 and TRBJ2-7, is NAGVMQNPRHLVRRRGQEARLRCSPMKGHSHVYWYRQLPEEGLKFMVYLQKENIIDESGMPKERFSAEFPKEGPSILRIQQVVRGDSAAYFCASSPVISGTGSGYEQYFGPGTRLTVT.

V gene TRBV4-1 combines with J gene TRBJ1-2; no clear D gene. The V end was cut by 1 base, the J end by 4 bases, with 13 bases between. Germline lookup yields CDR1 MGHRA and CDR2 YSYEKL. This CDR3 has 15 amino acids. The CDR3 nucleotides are TGCGCCAGCAGCCAAGGGAGGACCGGAGTCTATGGCTACACCTTC. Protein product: CASSQGRTGVYGYTF.

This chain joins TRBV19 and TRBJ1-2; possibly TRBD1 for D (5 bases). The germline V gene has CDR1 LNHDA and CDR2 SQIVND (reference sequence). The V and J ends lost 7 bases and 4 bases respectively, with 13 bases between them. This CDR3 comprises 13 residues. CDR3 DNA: TGTGCCAGTAATAGGGACTCGGCCTATGGCTACACCTTC. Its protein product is CASNRDSAYGYTF.

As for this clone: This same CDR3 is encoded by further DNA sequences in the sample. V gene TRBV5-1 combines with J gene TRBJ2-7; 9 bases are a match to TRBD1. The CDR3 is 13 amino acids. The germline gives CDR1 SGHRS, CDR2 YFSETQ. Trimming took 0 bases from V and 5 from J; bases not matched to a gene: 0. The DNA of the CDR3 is TGCGCCAGCAGCTTGGGGACAGGGGACGAGCAGTACTTC. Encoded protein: CASSLGTGDEQYF.

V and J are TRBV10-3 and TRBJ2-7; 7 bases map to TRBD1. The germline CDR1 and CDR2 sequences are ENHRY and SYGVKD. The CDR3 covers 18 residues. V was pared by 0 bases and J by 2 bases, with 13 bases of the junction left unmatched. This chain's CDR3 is CAISESTRKGDRTYEQYF. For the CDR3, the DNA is TGTGCCATCAGTGAGTCGACCCGCAAGGGGGACAGAACCTACGAGCAGTACTTC.

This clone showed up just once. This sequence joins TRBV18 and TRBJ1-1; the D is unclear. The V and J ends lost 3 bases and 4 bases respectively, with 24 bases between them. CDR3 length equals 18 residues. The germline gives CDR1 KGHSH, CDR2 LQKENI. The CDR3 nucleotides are TGTGCCAGCTCACCGCTCCGGGTGTCGAAAACAACGGCCACTGAAGCTTTCTTT. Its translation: CASSPLRVSKTTATEAFF.

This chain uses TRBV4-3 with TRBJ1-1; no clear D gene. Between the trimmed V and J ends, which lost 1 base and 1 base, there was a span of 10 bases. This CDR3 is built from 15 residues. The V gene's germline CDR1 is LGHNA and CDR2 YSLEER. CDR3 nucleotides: TGCGCCAGCAGCCAAGCGACCAGACCGAACACTGAAGCTTTCTTT. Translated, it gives CASSQATRPNTEAFF.

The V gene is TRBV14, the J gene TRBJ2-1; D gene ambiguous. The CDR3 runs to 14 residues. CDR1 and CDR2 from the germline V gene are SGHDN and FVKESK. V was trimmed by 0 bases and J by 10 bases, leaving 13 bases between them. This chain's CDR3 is CASSQELWGHEQFF. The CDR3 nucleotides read TGTGCCAGCAGCCAAGAGTTGTGGGGTCACGAGCAGTTCTTC.

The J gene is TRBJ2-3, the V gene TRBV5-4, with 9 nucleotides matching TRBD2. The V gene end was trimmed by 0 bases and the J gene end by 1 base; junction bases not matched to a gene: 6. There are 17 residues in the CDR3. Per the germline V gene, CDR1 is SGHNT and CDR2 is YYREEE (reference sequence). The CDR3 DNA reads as TGTGCCAGCAGCTTGGTTGGGGCGGGAGGGCGCACAGATACGCAGTATTTT. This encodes CASSLVGAGGRTDTQYF.

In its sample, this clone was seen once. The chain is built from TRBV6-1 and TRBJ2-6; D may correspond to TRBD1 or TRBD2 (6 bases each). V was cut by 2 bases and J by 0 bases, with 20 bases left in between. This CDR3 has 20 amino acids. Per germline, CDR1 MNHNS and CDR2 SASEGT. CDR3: CASSEWPGAAIHSGANVLTF. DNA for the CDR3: TGTGCCAGCAGTGAATGGCCGGGGGCGGCCATACACTCTGGGGCCAACGTCCTGACTTTC.

The CDR3 loop reads CASSPINQPQHF. CDR3 bases: TGTGCCAGCAGCCCCATAAATCAGCCCCAGCATTTT. V gene TRBV28 combines with J gene TRBJ1-5; no definite D call. Per the germline V gene, CDR1 is MDHEN and CDR2 is SYDVKM. V was cut by 6 bases and J by 4 bases, with 7 bases left in between. The CDR3 sequence is 12 residues long. The whole variable domain, filled in from reference TRBV28 and TRBJ1-5, reads DVKVTQSSRYLVKRTGEKVFLECVQDMDHENMFWYRQDPGLGLRLIYFSYDVKMKEKGDIPEGYSVSREKKERFSLILESASTNQTSMYLCASSPINQPQHFGDGTRLSIL.

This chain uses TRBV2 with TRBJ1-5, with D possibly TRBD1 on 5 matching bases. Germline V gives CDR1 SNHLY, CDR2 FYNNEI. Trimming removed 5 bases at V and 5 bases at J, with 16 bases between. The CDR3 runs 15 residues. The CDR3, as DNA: TGTGCCAGCAGTCCCCAAAGTCAGGGAGATCAGCCCCAGCATTTT. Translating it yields CASSPQSQGDQPQHF.

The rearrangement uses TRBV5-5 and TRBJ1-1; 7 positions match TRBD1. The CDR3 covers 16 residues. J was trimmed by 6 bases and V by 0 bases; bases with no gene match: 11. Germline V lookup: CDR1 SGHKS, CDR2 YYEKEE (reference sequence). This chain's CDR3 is CASSLDDRAGFSEAFF. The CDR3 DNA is TGTGCCAGCAGCTTGGATGACAGGGCCGGGTTTTCTGAAGCTTTCTTT.

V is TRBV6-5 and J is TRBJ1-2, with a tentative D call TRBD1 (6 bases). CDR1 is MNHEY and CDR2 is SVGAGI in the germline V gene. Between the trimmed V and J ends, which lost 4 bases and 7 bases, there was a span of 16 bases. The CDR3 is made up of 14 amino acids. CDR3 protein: CASSSQGFSGGYTF. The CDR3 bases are TGTGCCAGCAGTTCTCAGGGGTTCTCCGGTGGCTACACCTTC.

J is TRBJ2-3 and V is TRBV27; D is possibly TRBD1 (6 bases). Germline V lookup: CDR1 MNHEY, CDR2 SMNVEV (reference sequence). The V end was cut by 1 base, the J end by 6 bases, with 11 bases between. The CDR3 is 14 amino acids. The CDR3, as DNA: TGTGCCAGCAGTTTATACAGGGCATCCGATACGCAGTATTTT. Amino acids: CASSLYRASDTQYF.

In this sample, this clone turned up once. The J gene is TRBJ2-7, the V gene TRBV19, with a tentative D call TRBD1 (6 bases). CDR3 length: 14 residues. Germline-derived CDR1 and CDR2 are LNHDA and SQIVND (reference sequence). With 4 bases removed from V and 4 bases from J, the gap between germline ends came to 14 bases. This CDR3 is CASSNTGQSYEQYF. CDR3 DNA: TGTGCCAGTAGTAACACTGGACAGTCGTACGAGCAGTACTTC.

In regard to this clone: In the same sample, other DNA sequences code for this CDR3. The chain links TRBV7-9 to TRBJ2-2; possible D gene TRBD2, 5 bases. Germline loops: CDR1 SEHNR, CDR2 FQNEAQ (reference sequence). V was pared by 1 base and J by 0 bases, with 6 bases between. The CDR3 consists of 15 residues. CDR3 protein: CASSLGRANTGELFF. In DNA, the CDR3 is TGTGCCAGCAGCTTAGGGCGGGCGAACACCGGGGAGCTGTTTTTT.

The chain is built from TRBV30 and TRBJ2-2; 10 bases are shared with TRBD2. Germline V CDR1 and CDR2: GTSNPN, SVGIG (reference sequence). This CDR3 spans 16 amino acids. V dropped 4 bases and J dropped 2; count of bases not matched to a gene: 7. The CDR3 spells CAWTLAGGSNTGELFF. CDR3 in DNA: TGTGCCTGGACATTAGCGGGAGGTTCAAACACCGGGGAGCTGTTTTTT. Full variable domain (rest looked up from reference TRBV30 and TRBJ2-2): SQTIHQWPATLVQPVGSPLSLECTVEGTSNPNLYWYRQAAGRGLQLLFYSVGIGQISSEVPQNLSASRPQDRQFILSSKKLLLSDSGFYLCAWTLAGGSNTGELFFGEGSRLTVL.

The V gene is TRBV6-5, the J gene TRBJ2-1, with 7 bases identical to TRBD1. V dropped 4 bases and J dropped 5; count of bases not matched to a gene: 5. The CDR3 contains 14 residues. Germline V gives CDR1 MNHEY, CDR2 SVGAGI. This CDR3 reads CASSFRQGHNEQFF. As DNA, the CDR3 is TGTGCCAGCAGTTTCAGACAGGGTCACAATGAGCAGTTCTTC.

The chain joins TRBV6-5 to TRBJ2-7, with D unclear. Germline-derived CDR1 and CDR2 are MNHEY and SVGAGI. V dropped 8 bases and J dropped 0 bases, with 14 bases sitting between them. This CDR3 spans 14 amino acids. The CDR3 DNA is TGTGCCAGCGCCGCCCGGGCCTACTCCTACGAGCAGTACTTC. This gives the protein CASAARAYSYEQYF.

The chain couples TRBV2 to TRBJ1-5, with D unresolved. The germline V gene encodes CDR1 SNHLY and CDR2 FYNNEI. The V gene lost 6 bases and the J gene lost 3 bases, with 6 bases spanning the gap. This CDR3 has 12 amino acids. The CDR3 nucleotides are TGTGCCAGCAGCCTAATCAATCAGCCCCAGCATTTT. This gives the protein CASSLINQPQHF.

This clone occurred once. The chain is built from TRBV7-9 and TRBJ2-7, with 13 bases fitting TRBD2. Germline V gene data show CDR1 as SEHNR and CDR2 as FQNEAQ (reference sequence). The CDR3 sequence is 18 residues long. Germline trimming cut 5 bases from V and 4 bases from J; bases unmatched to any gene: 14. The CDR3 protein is CASSQGLAGSAREYEQYF. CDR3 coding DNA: TGTGCCAGCAGCCAGGGACTAGCGGGAAGTGCGAGGGAGTACGAGCAGTACTTC. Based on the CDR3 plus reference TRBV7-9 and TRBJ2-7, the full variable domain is DTGVSQNPRHKITKRGQNVTFRCDPISEHNRLYWYRQTLGQGPEFLTYFQNEAQLEKSRLLSDRFSAERPKGSFSTLEIQRTEQGDSAMYLCASSQGLAGSAREYEQYFGPGTRLTVT.